Presented here are 21 T cell receptor beta chains from one specimen sequenced in a study of blood T cells in healthy people across ages. Next came a second PCR, run for roughly 6 to 11 cycles, which used a sample-barcoded 5' primer along with a J-beta primer mix. TCRdb used MiXCR to reprocess the 5' RACE reads, holding one entry per CDR3 protein. The data hold more than 800,000 distinct CDR3 sequences, with roughly 26% observed a single time. The material sequenced was blood. Receptors originate from a woman aged 80 or older in good health.

The chain employs TRBV3-1 and TRBJ2-4; tentative D call: TRBD2 (7 bases). Germline V gene sequence: CDR1 LGHDT, CDR2 YNNKEL (reference sequence). The CDR3 consists of 12 residues. Deletions cut 2 bases from V and 11 bases from J, with 10 bases between. DNA of the CDR3: TGTGCCAGCAGCCAAAAGGGGGGGCTTCAGTACTTC. Translated, it gives CASSQKGGLQYF.

The rearrangement uses TRBV11-3 and TRBJ1-1, with D possibly matching TRBD1 (5 bases). The V end was cut by 8 bases, the J end by 7 bases, with 8 bases between. The germline V gene has CDR1 SGHNT and CDR2 YENEEA. The CDR3 loop spans 10 amino acids. The CDR3 DNA reads as TGTGCCAGCGCAGGGTGTGAAGCTTTCTTT. Encoded protein: CASAGCEAFF.

The gene calls are TRBV3-1 and TRBJ1-1; the D gene is possibly TRBD1 (6 bases). This CDR3 spans 14 amino acids. Germline V gives CDR1 LGHDT, CDR2 YNNKEL (reference sequence). V gave up 5 bases and J gave up 5 bases, with 15 bases separating them. The CDR3 DNA follows: TGTGCCAGCAGCGAATACCGACAGGAGACTGAAGCTTTCTTT. Its translation: CASSEYRQETEAFF. The full variable domain, completed using reference TRBV3-1 and TRBJ1-1, is DTAVSQTPKYLVTQMGNDKSIKCEQNLGHDTMYWYKQDSKKFLKIMFSYNNKELIINETVPNRFSPKSPDKAHLNLHINSLELGDSAVYFCASSEYRQETEAFFGQGTRLTVV.

This clonotype was counted ten times or more. This rearrangement joins TRBV20-1 to TRBJ2-1; tentatively, D is TRBD2 (7 bases). From germline, CDR1 is DFQATT and CDR2 SNEGSKA (reference sequence). The CDR3 extends over 13 amino acids. V was shortened by 6 bases and J by 7 bases, with 16 bases between the two germline ends. The CDR3 is CSAAKGGPNEQFF. DNA of the CDR3: TGCAGTGCCGCTAAGGGGGGGCCGAATGAGCAGTTCTTC.

This clonotype was counted at least ten times. The V and J genes are TRBV5-4 and TRBJ2-1; 8 positions match TRBD1. CDR3 length: 15 amino acids. V lost 0 bases to trimming and J lost 7 bases; unmatched junction nucleotides: 6. CDR1 and CDR2 (germline): SGHNT, YYREEE (reference sequence). The CDR3 reads CASSLVGQGGNEQFF. In DNA form, the CDR3 reads TGTGCCAGCAGCTTGGTAGGACAGGGAGGAAATGAGCAGTTCTTC.

This clonotype was detected only a few times. This chain links TRBV19 with TRBJ1-5; D remains ambiguous. Trimming removed 3 bases from V and 2 bases from J, with 14 bases in between. The CDR3 consists of 16 residues. CDR1 is LNHDA and CDR2 is SQIVND in the germline V gene (reference sequence). This CDR3 reads CASSMTRAGGNQPQHF. The CDR3 DNA sequence: TGTGCCAGTAGTATGACACGGGCAGGAGGCAATCAGCCCCAGCATTTT.

This clonotype was found many times. V and J are TRBV3-1 and TRBJ2-5; 7 nucleotides line up with TRBD1. The V segment lost 4 bases and the J segment 5 bases; nucleotides outside the gene matches: 10. Germline CDR1 and CDR2: LGHDT and YNNKEL (reference sequence). This CDR3 is 15 amino acids long. The CDR3 coding sequence is TGTGCCAGCAGCCCTACGAGGGGGCGCGAGGAGACCCAGTACTTC. This translates into CASSPTRGREETQYF.

A note on this clonotype: An end of the junction does not agree with germline; a read error may underlie this. The gene calls are TRBV18 and TRBJ2-3; D uncertain. Germline V gives CDR1 KGHSH, CDR2 LQKENI. CDR3 length: 13 residues. CDR3 residues: CASPPSEPKQQYF. CDR3 coding DNA: TGTGCCAGCCCACCCTCAGAACCTAAGCAGCAGTATTTT.

The chain carries TRBV28 and TRBJ1-2; D remains ambiguous. Looked up from germline, CDR1 is MDHEN and CDR2 is SYDVKM. The CDR3 contains 14 residues. Trimming stripped 8 bases from V and 3 bases from J, with 16 bases between. In nucleotides, the CDR3 is TGTGCCAGCCGACAAGAAGAACTCTACTATGGCTACACCTTC. Its protein is CASRQEELYYGYTF.

V and J are TRBV14 and TRBJ1-5; the D gene is possibly TRBD1 (5 bases). This CDR3 contains 16 residues. The ends were cut back, 4 bases at V and 3 bases at J, with 16 bases in the middle. In germline, CDR1 is SGHDN, CDR2 FVKESK. The CDR3 loop is CASSPGAGISNQPQHF. CDR3 in DNA: TGTGCCAGCAGCCCGGGTGCAGGGATTTCCAATCAGCCCCAGCATTTT.

This clonotype has a single count. V usage is TRBV12-3 or TRBV12-4 and J usage is TRBJ2-1; D is possibly TRBD1 (6 bases). V was pared by 6 bases and J by 1 base, with 19 bases between. The CDR3 contains 17 residues. CDR3 residues: CASSEDGTPISYNEQFF. DNA of the CDR3: TGTGCCAGCAGCGAGGACGGGACACCCATTTCCTACAATGAGCAGTTCTTC.

This clonotype appeared many times. The CDR3 DNA sequence: TGCAGTGCTAGACAGTCTAACTATGGCTACACCTTC. This gives the protein CSARQSNYGYTF. The chain uses TRBV20-1 and TRBJ1-2; D not certain. From germline, CDR1 is DFQATT and CDR2 SNEGSKA (reference sequence). Trimming removed 2 bases from V and 0 bases from J, with 4 bases in between. The CDR3 sequence is 12 residues long.

Many counts were recorded for this clonotype. The chain uses TRBV7-2 and TRBJ2-3; 10 bases match TRBD2. The CDR3 is 15 amino acids. Germline CDR1 is SGHTA and CDR2 is FQGNSA. The J segment lost 0 bases and the V segment lost 5 bases, leaving 2 bases of the junction unmatched. CDR3 residues: CASSQLAGSTDTQYF. CDR3 sequence (DNA): TGTGCCAGCAGCCAACTAGCGGGGAGCACAGATACGCAGTATTTT.

Details on this clonotype: Being one base from a much bigger clone, this may be a read error. The V and J genes are TRBV27 and TRBJ1-2, with a weak D call TRBD1 (6 bases). Germline V CDR1 and CDR2: MNHEY, SMNVEV (reference sequence). The V end lost 5 bases, the J end lost 7 bases, and 23 bases lay between the germline ends. There are 16 residues in the CDR3. The CDR3 nucleotides read TGTGCCAGCAGTGCAGTGGGCAGGGGCGACTGGAGTGGCTACACCTTC. This translates into CASSAVGRGDWSGYTF.

This clonotype was seen many times. This rearrangement joins TRBV6-5 to TRBJ1-5; D remains unclear. CDR1 is MNHEY, CDR2 SVGAGI, per germline. The CDR3 length is 14 residues. V lost 2 bases, J lost 4 bases, and 9 bases lay in between. Here the CDR3 reads CASSYGGSNQPQHF. DNA of the CDR3: TGTGCCAGCAGTTACGGCGGCAGTAATCAGCCCCAGCATTTT.

This clonotype was counted many times. V is TRBV4-1 and J is TRBJ2-4; D may correspond to TRBD1 or TRBD2 (5 bases each). Trimming shortened V by 1 base and J by 0 bases, and 19 bases separated the two germline ends. Germline CDR1 is MGHRA and CDR2 is YSYEKL. The CDR3 has 19 amino acids. CDR3 residues: CASSQGAVPGRLAKNIQYF. The CDR3, as DNA: TGCGCCAGCAGCCAAGGAGCAGTTCCGGGACGATTAGCCAAAAACATTCAGTACTTC.

The chain employs TRBV19 and TRBJ2-1, with TRBD1 identical over 8 bases. Per the germline V gene, CDR1 is LNHDA and CDR2 is SQIVND (reference sequence). This CDR3 contains 15 residues. J was trimmed by 3 bases and V by 7 bases; bases with no gene match: 8. CDR3 loop: CASKRDRGNYNEQFF. The CDR3, as DNA: TGTGCCAGTAAGAGAGACAGGGGCAACTACAATGAGCAGTTCTTC.

Details on this clonotype: Given a much more abundant clone one base away, this may be a read error. The rearrangement links TRBV7-2 to TRBJ2-5; 9 nucleotides agree with TRBD2. After removal of 5 bases from V and 4 bases from J, the junction contained 8 bases not matched to a gene. Germline CDR1 and CDR2: SGHTA and FQGNSA. The CDR3 spans 15 residues. The CDR3 here is CASSRSGGLGETQYF. CDR3 DNA sequence: TGTGCCAGCAGCAGGAGCGGGGGGTTGGGAGAGACCCAGTACTTC.

This clonotype was seen many times. This may stem from a read error, because a much larger clone lies one nucleotide away. This sequence joins TRBV10-3 and TRBJ2-7, with 9 bases fitting TRBD1. There are 12 residues in the CDR3. Germline CDR1 is ENHRY and CDR2 is SYGVKD. Losses at the gene ends were 8 bases for V and 5 bases for J; bases not matched to a gene: 4. This CDR3 reads CAIGDRAHEQYF. In DNA, the CDR3 is TGTGCCATCGGGGACAGGGCCCACGAGCAGTACTTC.

The genes are TRBV6-2 or TRBV6-3 and TRBJ2-5; D is possibly TRBD1 (6 bases). The CDR3 loop spans 16 amino acids. Germline lookup yields CDR1 MNHEY and CDR2 SVGEGT. Trimming took off 0 bases at V and 5 bases at J, with 16 bases between the two ends. This chain's CDR3 is CASSYSGRGDSETQYF. The CDR3 coding sequence is TGTGCCAGCAGTTACTCGGGCAGGGGCGATAGTGAGACCCAGTACTTC.

The CDR3 region is CASSQDSTSEQYF. CDR3 DNA: TGTGCCAGCAGCCAAGACAGTACGTCTGAACAGTACTTC. This chain joins TRBV3-1 and TRBJ2-7; unclear D gene. Germline lookup yields CDR1 LGHDT and CDR2 YNNKEL (reference sequence). The CDR3 is 13 residues long. The V end was cut by 0 bases, the J end by 10 bases, with 13 bases between.